This TCR beta chain is from a study of blood T cell repertoires in COVID-19. About the study: Samples taken during acute and convalescent COVID-19 were collected in the United States, Italy and Spain. PBMCs, B-cell-depleted T cells, or T cells were the source of the cDNA or gDNA that made up the material.

In the original workflow: The assay estimated nucleated cells by amplifying reference gene primers. Sequenced by immunoSEQ multiplex PCR; TCRdb stores in-frame clones only, minus some. Clonal size and the V and J genes are those of that table, whereas D and trimming came from the DNA. The profile shows fewer than 35,000 clones, approximately 82% of them singletons. The sequence was collected from a man older than 75 with active or convalescent COVID-19. The material sequenced was peripheral blood.

The CDR3 reads CASSQHTGGAGNTIYF. DNA of the CDR3: TGTGCCAGCAGCCAACATACAGGGGGCGCTGGAAACACCATATATTTT. The chain carries TRBV3-1 (or the pseudogene TRBV3-2) and TRBJ1-3, with 9 bases fitting TRBD1. The length of the CDR3 is 16 residues. Unmatched junction bases numbered 4, after V lost 2 bases and J lost 2 bases. Germline CDR1 LGHDT, CDR2 YNNKEL (reference sequence).